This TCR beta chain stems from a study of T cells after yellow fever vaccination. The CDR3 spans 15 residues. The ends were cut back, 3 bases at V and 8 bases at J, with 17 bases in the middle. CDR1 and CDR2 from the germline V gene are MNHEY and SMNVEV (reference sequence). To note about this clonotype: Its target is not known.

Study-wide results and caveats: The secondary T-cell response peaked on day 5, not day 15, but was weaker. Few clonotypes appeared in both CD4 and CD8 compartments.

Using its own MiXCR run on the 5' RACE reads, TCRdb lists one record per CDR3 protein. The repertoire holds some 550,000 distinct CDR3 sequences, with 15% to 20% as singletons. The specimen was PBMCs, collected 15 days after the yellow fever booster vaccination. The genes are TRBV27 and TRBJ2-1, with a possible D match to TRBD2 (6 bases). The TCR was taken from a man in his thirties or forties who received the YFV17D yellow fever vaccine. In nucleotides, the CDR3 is TGTGCCAGCAGTTTCGGGGGACTTTCCGGTTATGAGCAGTTCTTC. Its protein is CASSFGGLSGYEQFF.